This T cell receptor beta chain was retrieved from a study of blood T cells in healthy people across ages. As for this clonotype: Its antigen is as yet unknown.

Study outcomes and limitations: Per million T cells, TCR beta diversity dropped about linearly as age rose.

Those donating, healthy Caucasian individuals from Russia, were aged roughly 6 to 100. Using a J-beta primer mix together with a sample-barcoded 5' primer, a second PCR was run for roughly 7 to 11 cycles. Each cDNA molecule, via a template-switch adaptor with 12 random nucleotides, was tagged. TCRdb called the 5' RACE reads again in MiXCR, with one record for every CDR3 protein. The table has over a million distinct CDR3 sequences, about 43% seen once. Germline CDR1 LGHDT, CDR2 YNNKEL (reference sequence). The CDR3 sequence is 19 residues long. V shed 4 bases and J 3 bases; nucleotides not matched to a gene: 19.

The receptor comes from a woman aged 18 to 35 in good health. The chain carries TRBV3-1 and TRBJ2-7, with 9 bases identical to TRBD2. Sequenced: blood. CDR3 in amino acids: CASSPLGLARSLGHYEQYF. For the CDR3, the DNA is TGTGCCAGCAGCCCCTTAGGACTAGCGAGATCCCTTGGGCACTACGAGCAGTACTTC.